This T cell receptor beta chain was recovered during a study of T cells after yellow fever vaccination. The CDR3 has 15 residues. Germline V gene data show CDR1 as MDHEN and CDR2 as SYDVKM. J lost 1 base, V lost 5 bases, and 5 bases had no gene match. TCRdb ran MiXCR on the 5' RACE reads and lists one entry per CDR3 protein. The sample has a few hundred thousand distinct CDR3 sequences, 6.9% seen once. Broader study findings: FACS-sorted repertoires could contain abundant clonotypes contaminating from the bulk population. Some clonotypes, a small share, were shared between CD4 and CD8 compartments. After the booster, over 95% of CD4 and about nine tenths of CD8 primary-response clones were re-detected.

This clonotype occurred many times. What it binds is unknown. This specimen consisted of CD4+ T cells sorted from PBMCs, obtained 15 days after the yellow fever booster vaccination. The chain has TRBV28 and TRBJ2-7, with 10 bases lining up with TRBD2. The sequence was collected from a man in his thirties or forties who received the YFV17D yellow fever vaccine. CDR3 nucleotide sequence: TGTGCCAGCAGTCCAGGGACTAGCGCTTCCTACGAGCAGTACTTC. Translation gives CASSPGTSASYEQYF.